This passage covers 6 T cell receptor beta chains from one sample sequenced in a study of T-cell reconstitution after alpha-beta-depleted transplantation in children. Preparation of the TCRbeta library was carried out with unique molecular identifiers. One entry per CDR3 protein, called by TCRdb with MiXCR from the PCR reads. The profile covers hundreds of thousands of distinct CDR3 sequences, with approximately 15% appearing a single time and roughly 4.8% taken by the ten largest. The sequenced sample was PBMCs, mostly from graft donor cells, obtained 360 days after TCRalphabeta/CD19-depleted stem cell transplant. The receptors originated from a male patient between 10 and 17 years old who had a stem cell transplant for acute lymphoblastic leukemia, so the T cells may come from the graft donor.

This clonotype was detected ten times or more. The gene calls are TRBV27 and TRBJ2-7; 8 bases match TRBD2. This CDR3 spans 13 amino acids. The germline gives CDR1 MNHEY, CDR2 SMNVEV (reference sequence). The V gene end was trimmed by 5 bases and the J gene end by 1 base; junction bases not matched to a gene: 1. The CDR3 DNA reads TGTGCCAGCAGTAGACTAGCGTCCTACGAGCAGTACTTC. This translates into CASSRLASYEQYF.

This clonotype was observed at least ten times. J is TRBJ2-3 and V is TRBV7-3; 7 bases align to TRBD1. This CDR3 has 14 residues. Germline V gene sequence: CDR1 SGHTA, CDR2 FQGTGA. V dropped 6 bases and J dropped 4; count of bases not matched to a gene: 7. CDR3 sequence: CASSRTGAADTQYF. CDR3 nucleotide sequence: TGTGCCAGCAGTCGTACAGGGGCGGCAGATACGCAGTATTTT.

The table lists this clonotype with a few counts. The chain joins TRBV6-2 or TRBV6-3 to TRBJ1-2; D gene uncertain. V lost 2 bases and J lost 4, with 20 bases in between. Germline CDR1 and CDR2: MNHEY and SVGEGT. This CDR3 has 17 residues. For the CDR3, the DNA is TGTGCCAGCAGTTACCTCCCCCGGGTCCCCCGTTTCTATGGCTACACCTTC. Its translation is CASSYLPRVPRFYGYTF.

This clonotype was seen a few times. The chain recombines TRBV27 with TRBJ2-3; a possible D gene is TRBD1 (6 bases). Trimming left V 8 bases short and J 2 bases short, with 14 bases between. Germline V CDR1 and CDR2: MNHEY, SMNVEV (reference sequence). The CDR3 sequence is 14 residues long. The CDR3 spells CASGPGHNTDTQYF. The CDR3 bases are TGTGCCAGCGGGCCGGGACACAACACAGATACGCAGTATTTT.

In its sample, this clonotype was seen many times. J is TRBJ2-1 and V is TRBV24-1; 7 bases are a match to TRBD2. V gave up 1 base and J gave up 5 bases; unmatched junction bases: 4. The germline V gene has CDR1 KGHDR and CDR2 SFDVKD. This CDR3 has 15 amino acids. The CDR3 DNA is TGTGCCACCAGTGATTTTGGACTAGGAGACAATGAGCAGTTCTTC. It is translated as CATSDFGLGDNEQFF.

V is TRBV3-1 and J is TRBJ2-2; D is unclear. Germline CDR1 is LGHDT and CDR2 is YNNKEL (reference sequence). V lost 4 bases to trimming and J lost 0 bases, with 27 bases between them. The CDR3 has 21 amino acids. In nucleotides, the CDR3 is TGTGCCAGCAGCCCGGTAGGCTATCCCTTCCAAATACCCTCGAACACCGGGGAGCTGTTTTTT. This sequence encodes CASSPVGYPFQIPSNTGELFF.